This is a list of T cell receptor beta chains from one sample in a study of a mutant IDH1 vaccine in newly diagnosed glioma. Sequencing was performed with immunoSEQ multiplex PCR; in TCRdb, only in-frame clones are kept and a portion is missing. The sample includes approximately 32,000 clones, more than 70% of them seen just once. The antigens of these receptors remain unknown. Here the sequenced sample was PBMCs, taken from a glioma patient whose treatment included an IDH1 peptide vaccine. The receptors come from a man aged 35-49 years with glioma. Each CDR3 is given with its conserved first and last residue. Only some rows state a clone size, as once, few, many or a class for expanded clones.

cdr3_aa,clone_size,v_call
CASSVRSQETQYF,few,TRBV9
CASSPTTTQLAGWGEQFF,few,TRBV9
CASSRRQGANEKLFF,NA,TRBV7-9
CASSPGDRGRETQYF,NA,TRBV18
CASIQGGRKLNQPQHF,NA,TRBV28
CASSKGGSTYEQYF,NA,TRBV19
CAGSVGGGYTF,NA,TRBV30
CASSLGLAIEQFF,NA,TRBV7-2
CASTLAGGWETQYF,NA,TRBV7-2
CASSRGVSNTGELFF,once,TRBV4-3
CSVEGSGTEAFF,NA,TRBV29-1
CASSLGQGNEQFF,NA,TRBV5-4
CSAETHTEAFF,NA,TRBV29-1
CASSILTSGGEREQFF,NA,TRBV7-9
CASSVLGQGKQETQYF,NA,TRBV6-1
CASSQDADGGLYEQYF,NA,TRBV4-3
CASSARGITIVPNQPQHF,NA,TRBV6-1